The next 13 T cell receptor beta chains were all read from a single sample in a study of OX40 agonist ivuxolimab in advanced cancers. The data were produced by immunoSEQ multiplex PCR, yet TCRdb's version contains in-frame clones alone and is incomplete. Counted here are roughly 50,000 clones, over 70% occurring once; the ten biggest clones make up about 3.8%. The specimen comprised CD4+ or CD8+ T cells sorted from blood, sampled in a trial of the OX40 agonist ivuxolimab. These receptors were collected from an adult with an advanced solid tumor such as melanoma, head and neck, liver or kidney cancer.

The CDR3 DNA is TGTGCCAGCAGCTTAAGACTAGGGGACGGCAAAATGAACACTGAAGCTTTCTTT. This translates into CASSLRLGDGKMNTEAFF. The J gene is TRBJ1-1, the V gene TRBV11-2; tentatively, D is TRBD1 (5 bases). The CDR3 has 18 residues. The germline V gene has CDR1 SGHAT and CDR2 FQNNGV. The V end was cut by 2 bases, the J end by 0 bases, with 19 bases between.

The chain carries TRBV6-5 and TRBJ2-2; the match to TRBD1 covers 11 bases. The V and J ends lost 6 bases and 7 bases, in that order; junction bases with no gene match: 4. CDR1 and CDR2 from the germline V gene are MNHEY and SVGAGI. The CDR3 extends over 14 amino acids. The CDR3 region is CASRRTGGSGELFF. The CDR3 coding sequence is TGTGCCAGCAGGCGGACAGGGGGCAGCGGGGAGCTGTTTTTT.

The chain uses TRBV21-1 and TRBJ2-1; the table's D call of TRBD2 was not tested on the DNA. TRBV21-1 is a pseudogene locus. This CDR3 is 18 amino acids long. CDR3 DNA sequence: TGTGCCAGCAGCAAAGAATTGGCCTGTTCTAGCTCCTACAATGAGCAGTTCTTC. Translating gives CASSKELACSSSYNEQFF.

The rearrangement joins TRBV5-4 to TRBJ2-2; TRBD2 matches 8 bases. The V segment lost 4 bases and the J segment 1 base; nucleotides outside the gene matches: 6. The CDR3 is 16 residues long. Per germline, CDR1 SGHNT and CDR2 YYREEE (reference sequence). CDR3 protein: CASSEGLGQNTGELFF. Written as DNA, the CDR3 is TGTGCCAGCAGCGAGGGACTAGGGCAGAACACCGGGGAGCTGTTTTTT.

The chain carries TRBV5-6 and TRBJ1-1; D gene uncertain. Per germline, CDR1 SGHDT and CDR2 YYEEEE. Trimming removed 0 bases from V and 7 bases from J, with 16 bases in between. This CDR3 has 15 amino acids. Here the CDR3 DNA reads TGTGCCAGCAGCTTGGATGGGCTTTTCGAGATTGAAGCTTTCTTT. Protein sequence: CASSLDGLFEIEAFF. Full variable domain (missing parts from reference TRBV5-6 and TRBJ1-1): DAGVTQSPTHLIKTRGQQVTLRCSPKSGHDTVSWYQQALGQGPQFIFQYYEEEERQRGNFPDRFSGHQFPNYSSELNVNALLLGDSALYLCASSLDGLFEIEAFFGQGTRLTVV.

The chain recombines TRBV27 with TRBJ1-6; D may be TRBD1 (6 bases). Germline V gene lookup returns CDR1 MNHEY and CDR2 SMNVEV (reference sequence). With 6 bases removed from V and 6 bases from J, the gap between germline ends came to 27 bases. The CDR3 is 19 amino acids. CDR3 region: CASRRNLTPGTRANSPLHF. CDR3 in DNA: TGTGCCAGCAGAAGAAACTTAACCCCCGGGACAAGGGCTAATTCACCCCTCCACTTT.

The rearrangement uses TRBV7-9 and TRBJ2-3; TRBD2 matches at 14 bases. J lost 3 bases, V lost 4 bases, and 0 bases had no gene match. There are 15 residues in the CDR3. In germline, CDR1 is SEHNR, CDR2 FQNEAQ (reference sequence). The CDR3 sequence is CASSWTSGGTDTQYF. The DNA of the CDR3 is TGTGCCAGCAGCTGGACTAGCGGGGGGACAGATACGCAGTATTTT.

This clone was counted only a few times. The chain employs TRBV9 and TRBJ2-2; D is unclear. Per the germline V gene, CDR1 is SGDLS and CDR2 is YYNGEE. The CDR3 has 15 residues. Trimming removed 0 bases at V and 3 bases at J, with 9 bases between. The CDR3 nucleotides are TGTGCCAGCAGCGTAGGGAACCGGGACACCGGGGAGCTGTTTTTT. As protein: CASSVGNRDTGELFF.

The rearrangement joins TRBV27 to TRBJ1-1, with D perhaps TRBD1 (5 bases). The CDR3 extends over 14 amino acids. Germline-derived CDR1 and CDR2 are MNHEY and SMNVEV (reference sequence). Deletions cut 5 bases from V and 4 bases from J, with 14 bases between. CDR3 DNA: TGTGCCAGCAGTGCGGGGCAGGTGGGCACTGAAGCTTTCTTT. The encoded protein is CASSAGQVGTEAFF.

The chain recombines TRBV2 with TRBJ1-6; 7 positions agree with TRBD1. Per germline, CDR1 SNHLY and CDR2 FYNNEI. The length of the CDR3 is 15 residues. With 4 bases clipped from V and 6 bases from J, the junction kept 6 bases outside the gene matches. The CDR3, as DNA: TGTGCCAGCAGTGGACAACAGGGGTTTAATTCACCCCTCCACTTT. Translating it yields CASSGQQGFNSPLHF. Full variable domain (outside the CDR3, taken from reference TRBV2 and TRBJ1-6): EPEVTQTPSHQVTQMGQEVILRCVPISNHLYFYWYRQILGQKVEFLVSFYNNEISEKSEIFDDQFSVERPDGSNFTLKIRSTKLEDSAMYFCASSGQQGFNSPLHFGNGTRLTVT.

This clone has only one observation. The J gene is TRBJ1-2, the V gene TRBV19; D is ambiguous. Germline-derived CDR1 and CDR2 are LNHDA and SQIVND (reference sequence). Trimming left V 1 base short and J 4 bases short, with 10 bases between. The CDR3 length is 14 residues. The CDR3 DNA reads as TGTGCCAGTAGTATAGTTGGCAGCCTCTATGGCTACACCTTC. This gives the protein CASSIVGSLYGYTF.

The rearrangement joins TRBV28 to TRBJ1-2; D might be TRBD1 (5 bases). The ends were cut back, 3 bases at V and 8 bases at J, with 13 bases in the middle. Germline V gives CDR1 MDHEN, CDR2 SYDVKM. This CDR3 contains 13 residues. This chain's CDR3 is CASSFGGARGYTF. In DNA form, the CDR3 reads TGTGCCAGCAGTTTTGGCGGGGCACGGGGCTACACCTTC.

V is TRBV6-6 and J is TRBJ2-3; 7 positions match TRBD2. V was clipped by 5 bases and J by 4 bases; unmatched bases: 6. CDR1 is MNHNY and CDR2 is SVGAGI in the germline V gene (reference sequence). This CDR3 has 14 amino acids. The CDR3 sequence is CASSPGGGPDTQYF. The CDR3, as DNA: TGTGCCAGCAGTCCGGGGGGAGGCCCAGATACGCAGTATTTT.